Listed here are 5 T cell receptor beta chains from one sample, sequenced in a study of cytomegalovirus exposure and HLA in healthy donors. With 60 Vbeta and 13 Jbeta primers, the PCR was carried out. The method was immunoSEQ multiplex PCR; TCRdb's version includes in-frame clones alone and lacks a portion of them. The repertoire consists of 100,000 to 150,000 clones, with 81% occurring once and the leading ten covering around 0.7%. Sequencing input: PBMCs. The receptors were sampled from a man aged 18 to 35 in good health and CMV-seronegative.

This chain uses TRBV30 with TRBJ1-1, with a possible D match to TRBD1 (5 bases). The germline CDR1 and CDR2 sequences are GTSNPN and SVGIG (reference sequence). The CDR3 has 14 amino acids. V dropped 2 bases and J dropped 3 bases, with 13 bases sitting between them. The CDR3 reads CAWSSWGGDTEAFF. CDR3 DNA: TGTGCCTGGAGTTCTTGGGGAGGGGACACTGAAGCTTTCTTT.

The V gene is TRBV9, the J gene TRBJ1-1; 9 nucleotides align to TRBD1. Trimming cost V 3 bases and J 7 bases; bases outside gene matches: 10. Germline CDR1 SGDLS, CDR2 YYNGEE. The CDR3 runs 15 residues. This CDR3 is CASSAGDREANEAFF. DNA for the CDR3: TGTGCCAGCAGCGCGGGGGACAGGGAGGCTAATGAAGCTTTCTTT.

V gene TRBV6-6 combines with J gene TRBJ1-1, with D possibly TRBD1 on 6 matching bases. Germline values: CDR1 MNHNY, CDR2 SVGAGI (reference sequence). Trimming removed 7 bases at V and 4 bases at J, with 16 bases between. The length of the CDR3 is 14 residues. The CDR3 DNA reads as TGTGCCAGCAAACCCGGGGGGGGGCGCACTGAAGCTTTCTTT. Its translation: CASKPGGGRTEAFF.

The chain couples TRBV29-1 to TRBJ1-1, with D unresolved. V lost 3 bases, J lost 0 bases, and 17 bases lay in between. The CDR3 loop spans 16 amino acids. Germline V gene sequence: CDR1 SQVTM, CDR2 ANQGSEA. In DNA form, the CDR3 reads TGCAGCGTTGACTCAGCCCTAGTCTTCATGAACACTGAAGCTTTCTTT. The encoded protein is CSVDSALVFMNTEAFF.

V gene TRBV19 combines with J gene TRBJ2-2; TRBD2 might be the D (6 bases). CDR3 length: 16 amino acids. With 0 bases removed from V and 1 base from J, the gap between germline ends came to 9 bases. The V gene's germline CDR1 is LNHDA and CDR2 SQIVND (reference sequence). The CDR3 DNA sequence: TGTGCCAGTAGTATAGAGCCGGGACTGAACACCGGGGAGCTGTTTTTT. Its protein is CASSIEPGLNTGELFF.